The 18 T cell receptor beta chains in this list originate from one sample, sequenced in a study of monozygotic twins with inflammatory bowel disease. For each CDR3 protein, TCRdb gives one entry from its re-call of the 5' RACE reads, without DNA. In all, the sample yields roughly 300,000 distinct CDR3 sequences. The specimen sequenced was blood. All receptors derive from a human donor with ulcerative colitis or Crohn's disease, or a healthy co-twin of an affected twin (not recorded which).

The gene calls are TRBV19 and TRBJ1-1. There are 13 residues in the CDR3. CDR1 and CDR2 from the germline V gene are LNHDA and SQIVND (reference sequence). The CDR3 protein is CASTPTLNTEAFF.

The gene calls are TRBV3-1 and TRBJ1-2. The CDR3 spans 12 residues. Germline loops: CDR1 LGHDT, CDR2 YNNKEL (reference sequence). The CDR3 reads CASSHFNYGYTF.

This chain links TRBV28 with TRBJ2-7. The CDR3 contains 14 residues. The germline V gene has CDR1 MDHEN and CDR2 SYDVKM. CDR3 region: CASGRMPEDYEQYF.

CDR3 sequence reads: CASSLVLGAETEAFF. The chain recombines TRBV5-1 with TRBJ1-1; TCRdb's D call, TRBD1, is unchecked because there is no DNA. Germline assignment: CDR1 SGHRS and CDR2 YFSETQ. The CDR3 covers 15 residues.

The genes are TRBV5-1 and TRBJ2-2; the D call from TCRdb, TRBD1, cannot be confirmed without DNA. Per the germline V gene, CDR1 is SGHRS and CDR2 is YFSETQ. The CDR3 consists of 17 residues. The CDR3 protein is CASSLDTRPSNTGELFF. Full variable domain (outside the CDR3, taken from reference TRBV5-1 and TRBJ2-2): KAGVTQTPRYLIKTRGQQVTLSCSPISGHRSVSWYQQTPGQGLQFLFEYFSETQRNKGNFPGRFSGRQFSNSRSEMNVSTLELGDSALYLCASSLDTRPSNTGELFFGEGSRLTVL.

V and J are TRBV7-2 and TRBJ2-7; TCRdb indicates TRBD2, and absent DNA this call remains unverified. The CDR3 covers 13 residues. The germline V gene encodes CDR1 SGHTA and CDR2 FQGNSA. CDR3 amino acids: CASSSQTKYEQYF. The entire variable domain, with the rest obtained from reference TRBV7-2 and TRBJ2-7, is as follows: GAGVSQSPSNKVTEKGKDVELRCDPISGHTALYWYRQSLGQGLEFLIYFQGNSAPDKSGLPSDRFSAERTGGSVSTLTIQRTQQEDSAVYLCASSSQTKYEQYFGPGTRLTVT.

The V call is TRBV7-2, the J call TRBJ2-7; TCRdb returns TRBD1, unconfirmable since there is no DNA. This CDR3 has 14 amino acids. Looked up from germline, CDR1 is SGHTA and CDR2 is FQGNSA. CDR3 amino acids: CASSSSGGYYEQYF. Combining the CDR3 with reference TRBV7-2 and TRBJ2-7 gives the whole variable domain GAGVSQSPSNKVTEKGKDVELRCDPISGHTALYWYRQSLGQGLEFLIYFQGNSAPDKSGLPSDRFSAERTGGSVSTLTIQRTQQEDSAVYLCASSSSGGYYEQYFGPGTRLTVT.

This chain connects TRBV24-1 to TRBJ1-2; TCRdb returns TRBD1, unconfirmable since there is no DNA. The CDR3 totals 16 residues. Germline CDR1 reads KGHDR; CDR2 reads SFDVKD. The CDR3 spells CATSDQRQGLSYGYTF.

The chain carries TRBV12-3 or TRBV12-4 and TRBJ2-3; TCRdb proposes TRBD1, but this gene call is untestable without DNA. CDR3 length: 14 amino acids. CDR3 sequence: CASSLWGYTDTQYF.

The CDR3 is CSARDPNTDTQYF. V and J are TRBV20-1 and TRBJ2-3. The CDR3 covers 13 residues. Per the germline V gene, CDR1 is DFQATT and CDR2 is SNEGSKA (reference sequence).

The CDR3 protein is CASSSGTTEQYF. V is TRBV12-3 or TRBV12-4 and J is TRBJ2-7; TCRdb's D gene call, TRBD1, goes unchecked for lack of DNA. This CDR3 has 12 residues.

CDR3 residues: CASSHLDRGDYGYTF. The chain couples TRBV3-1 to TRBJ1-2; with no DNA, the TCRdb D assignment of TRBD1 cannot be verified. This CDR3 contains 15 residues. The germline V gene encodes CDR1 LGHDT and CDR2 YNNKEL (reference sequence).

This chain uses TRBV12-3 or TRBV12-4 with TRBJ2-3; checking the TCRdb D call of TRBD2 is not possible without DNA. The CDR3 totals 16 residues. CDR3 region: CASSPVGRAPTDTQYF.

The chain uses TRBV18 and TRBJ2-1; TCRdb calls TRBD2, which cannot be checked without DNA. In germline, CDR1 is KGHSH, CDR2 LQKENI. The CDR3 length is 15 residues. CDR3 protein: CASSLGLAAYNEQFF.

This sequence joins TRBV6-1 and TRBJ2-7; TCRdb's D call of TRBD1 is untestable without DNA. The CDR3 runs 15 residues. CDR1 and CDR2 (germline): MNHNS, SASEGT. The CDR3 here is CASSTTDRGTYEQYF.

The V call is TRBV7-2, the J call TRBJ2-5; TCRdb gives TRBD2 as the D gene, but with no DNA this cannot be confirmed. Germline values: CDR1 SGHTA, CDR2 FQGNSA. The CDR3 has 16 residues. This CDR3 is CASRTRGRGGFETQYF.

This sequence joins TRBV9 and TRBJ1-2. The CDR3 runs 15 residues. Germline lookup yields CDR1 SGDLS and CDR2 YYNGEE. CDR3 region: CASSVAPTSNYGYTF.

The chain recombines TRBV7-2 with TRBJ1-4. This CDR3 has 15 amino acids. Germline V gene sequence: CDR1 SGHTA, CDR2 FQGNSA. The CDR3 reads CASSSRRTTNEKLFF.